This T cell receptor (beta chain) was sequenced in a study of STAT5B mutations in CD4+ large granular lymphocyte leukemia. Overall study findings and caveats: Without putative leukemic clones, patient CD4-sorted repertoires remained more clonal than healthy CD4+ repertoires.

The junction had 16 bases not matched to a gene; V was cut back by 4 bases and J by 6 bases. The CDR3 runs to 16 residues. Germline V gene data show CDR1 as SGHRS and CDR2 as YFSETQ. Points on this clone: As yet, its antigen is unknown.

Method: immunoSEQ multiplex PCR; TCRdb's copy keeps in-frame clones and lacks some. The sample has 25,000 to 35,000 clones, approximately 72% seen once; the top ten hold around 2.6%. This clonotype originated in a human donor in good health. The gene calls are TRBV5-1 and TRBJ2-7, with 7 bases fitting TRBD1. The sequenced sample was CD4+ T cells from blood buffy coats. CDR3 nucleotide sequence: TGCGCCAGCAGCGTACAGGGGTCAGCCCTTCCTGGCGAGCAGTACTTC. Protein: CASSVQGSALPGEQYF.